What follows describes a single TCR beta chain. The data were taken from a study of blood T cell repertoires in COVID-19. Methods used by the authors: Amplifying reference gene primers gave estimates of nucleated cell counts. Produced via immunoSEQ multiplex PCR; TCRdb's table is partial and in-frame only. D and trimming come from the DNA, and the V and J calls and clone size come from that table. The table includes 140,000 to 150,000 clones, under 90% detected once. The CDR3 extends over 14 amino acids. With V trimmed by 11 bases and J by 2 bases, 7 bases remained unmatched. Germline V CDR1 and CDR2: KGHDR, SFDVKD.

The TCR comes from a human donor in a cohort sampled during active COVID-19. The sequenced material came from peripheral blood. The chain couples TRBV24-1 to TRBJ2-3; TRBD1 matches at 9 bases. The CDR3 nucleotides are TGTGCCAACCCGGGACAGGGCCCCACAGATACGCAGTATTTT. This translates into CANPGQGPTDTQYF.